The 20 T cell receptor beta chains presented below share a single source sample, sequenced in a study of a mutant IDH1 vaccine in newly diagnosed glioma. These receptors are not linked to any known antigen. Stated time point: week 11, during vaccination. What each vaccine dose contained was 300 ug of mutant IDH1 20-mer peptide, accompanied by topical imiquimod. The method was immunoSEQ multiplex PCR; TCRdb's version includes in-frame clones alone and lacks a portion of them. The data contain some 60,000 clones, 80% of them seen just once; the ten biggest clones take up roughly 5.7%. Sequences were derived from PBMCs, sampled from a glioma patient whose treatment included an IDH1 peptide vaccine. The receptor source for this set is a man aged 45 to 65 with glioma.

This clone was seen a handful of times. V and J are TRBV30 and TRBJ1-2; D might be TRBD1 (6 bases). The CDR3 spans 13 residues. Germline V lookup: CDR1 GTSNPN, CDR2 SVGIG (reference sequence). Deletions cut 2 bases from V and 8 bases from J, with 15 bases between. CDR3 sequence reads: CAWSRDRPRGYTF. In DNA form, the CDR3 reads TGTGCCTGGAGTCGTGACAGGCCTCGCGGCTACACCTTC. Variable domain in full (rest from reference TRBV30 and TRBJ1-2): SQTIHQWPATLVQPVGSPLSLECTVEGTSNPNLYWYRQAAGRGLQLLFYSVGIGQISSEVPQNLSASRPQDRQFILSSKKLLLSDSGFYLCAWSRDRPRGYTFGSGTRLTVV.

The J gene is TRBJ2-1, the V gene TRBV25-1, with 9 bases fitting TRBD1. CDR1 MGHDK and CDR2 SYGVNS come from the germline V gene. The V gene end was trimmed by 4 bases and the J gene end by 0 bases; junction bases not matched to a gene: 4. There are 16 residues in the CDR3. The CDR3 sequence: CASSARQGGSYNEQFF. The CDR3 region has the DNA TGTGCCAGCAGTGCCCGACAGGGGGGCTCCTACAATGAGCAGTTCTTC.

This chain joins TRBV29-1 and TRBJ1-1, with TRBD1 as a possible D gene (6 bases). This CDR3 spans 14 amino acids. Germline loops: CDR1 SQVTM, CDR2 ANQGSEA. V lost 3 bases and J lost 5, with 16 bases in between. Here the CDR3 DNA reads TGCAGCGTTGAGAACGCAGGGGAGGTAACTGAAGCTTTCTTT. This translates into CSVENAGEVTEAFF.

CDR3 in DNA: TGTGCCAGCAGCTTGGCCTCTAGGGGTGTTCAGTACTTC. This codes for CASSLASRGVQYF. The rearrangement joins TRBV5-4 to TRBJ2-4; a possible D gene is TRBD1 (5 bases). Germline V CDR1 and CDR2: SGHNT, YYREEE (reference sequence). There are 13 residues in the CDR3. Deletions cut 0 bases from V and 11 bases from J, with 12 bases between.

This clone was seen ten or more times. J is TRBJ1-5 and V is TRBV10-1; D possibly corresponds to TRBD1 (6 bases). The CDR3 loop spans 15 amino acids. Trimming took 6 bases from V and 0 from J, leaving 12 bases between them. Per the germline V gene, CDR1 is WNHNN and CDR2 is SYGVQD (reference sequence). CDR3 residues: CASRRTEHSNQPQHF. CDR3 bases: TGCGCCAGCAGGAGGACAGAACATAGCAATCAGCCCCAGCATTTT.

The rearrangement joins TRBV6-6 to TRBJ1-4; D uncertain. Trimming removed 7 bases at V and 8 bases at J, with 5 bases between. The germline CDR1 and CDR2 sequences are MNHNY and SVGAGI (reference sequence). The CDR3 is 10 amino acids. This chain's CDR3 is CASIGEKLFF. CDR3 coding DNA: TGTGCCAGCATTGGAGAAAAACTGTTTTTT.

The gene calls are TRBV11-3 and TRBJ1-4, with 9 bases that match TRBD1. The junction had 11 bases not matched to a gene; V was cut back by 4 bases and J by 11 bases. Germline loops: CDR1 SGHNT, CDR2 YENEEA. The CDR3 has 15 residues. CDR3 sequence (DNA): TGTGCCAGCAGCTCCCTGACAGGGGGTTTGGGGAAACTGTTTTTT. This translates into CASSSLTGGLGKLFF.

The chain recombines TRBV18 with TRBJ1-1; D is unresolved. The CDR3 is 16 amino acids. CDR1 is KGHSH and CDR2 is LQKENI in the germline V gene. The V gene lost 6 bases and the J gene lost 1 base, with 18 bases spanning the gap. This CDR3 is CASSLRARPENTEAFF. The CDR3 DNA reads as TGTGCCAGCTCCCTTAGGGCCCGCCCTGAGAACACTGAAGCTTTCTTT.

The V gene is TRBV7-9, the J gene TRBJ2-7, with 9 bases identical to TRBD1. CDR1 is SEHNR, CDR2 FQNEAQ, per germline (reference sequence). CDR3 size: 15 residues. The trim removed 7 bases at V and 6 bases at J, leaving 13 bases unmatched. The CDR3 loop is CASTASGTGSGEQYF. The CDR3 region has the DNA TGTGCCAGCACCGCGTCCGGGACAGGGTCGGGCGAGCAGTACTTC.

The V and J genes are TRBV9 and TRBJ2-6; 13 positions agree with TRBD2. Germline CDR1 is SGDLS and CDR2 is YYNGEE. The length of the CDR3 is 19 residues. V lost 3 bases to trimming and J lost 1 base; unmatched junction nucleotides: 7. The CDR3 protein is CASSAPGLAGTSGANVLTF. Here the CDR3 DNA reads TGTGCCAGCAGCGCCCCGGGACTAGCGGGGACATCTGGGGCCAACGTCCTGACTTTC.

This chain uses TRBV6-5 with TRBJ1-1; no firm D call. The V end lost 4 bases, the J end lost 0 bases, and 9 bases lay between the germline ends. Germline assignment: CDR1 MNHEY and CDR2 SVGAGI. CDR3 length: 14 residues. The CDR3 region has the DNA TGTGCCAGCAGTTGGGCAGCCTTGAACACTGAAGCTTTCTTT. Translation: CASSWAALNTEAFF.

The V and J genes are TRBV6-1 and TRBJ1-5; D is unclear. Germline V CDR1 and CDR2: MNHNS, SASEGT. V dropped 6 bases and J dropped 0 bases, with 6 bases sitting between them. The CDR3 is 13 amino acids. CDR3 DNA: TGTGCCAGCAGACAGAATAGCAATCAGCCCCAGCATTTT. It codes for CASRQNSNQPQHF.

This rearrangement joins TRBV4-2 to TRBJ1-3, with D unresolved. V shed 0 bases and J shed 4 bases, with 13 bases lying between them. CDR1 LGHNA and CDR2 YNFKEQ come from the germline V gene. The CDR3 sequence is 16 residues long. This chain's CDR3 is CASSQDRGSLGNTIYF. For the CDR3, the DNA is TGTGCCAGCAGCCAAGATCGAGGCTCGCTAGGAAACACCATATATTTT.

The rearrangement uses TRBV5-1 and TRBJ2-2, with D hard to call. This CDR3 spans 11 amino acids. V lost 2 bases to trimming and J lost 5 bases, with 1 base between them. The V gene's germline CDR1 is SGHRS and CDR2 YFSETQ. In nucleotides, the CDR3 is TGCGCCAGCAGCTTTACCGGGGAGCTGTTTTTT. This sequence encodes CASSFTGELFF.

This sequence joins TRBV7-3 and TRBJ2-2; either TRBD1 or TRBD2 may supply D (6 bases each). V was shortened by 1 base and J by 4 bases, with 13 bases between the two germline ends. The CDR3 is 16 amino acids. The germline V gene encodes CDR1 SGHTA and CDR2 FQGTGA. Written as DNA, the CDR3 is TGTGCCAGCAGCTTAAACGGGGGCGGCGCCACCGGGGAGCTGTTTTTT. It translates to CASSLNGGGATGELFF.

This clone has just one count. The V and J genes are TRBV9 and TRBJ1-2; possibly TRBD1 for D (6 bases). This CDR3 comprises 15 residues. Between the trimmed V and J ends, which lost 0 bases and 4 bases, there was a span of 13 bases. From germline, CDR1 is SGDLS and CDR2 YYNGEE. The chain's CDR3 is CASSVDMDRFYGYTF. The CDR3 DNA reads TGTGCCAGCAGCGTAGATATGGACAGATTCTATGGCTACACCTTC.

The chain has TRBV9 and TRBJ2-2; the D is unclear. This CDR3 has 11 residues. V was trimmed by 4 bases and J by 7 bases, leaving 5 bases between them. Germline V gene lookup returns CDR1 SGDLS and CDR2 YYNGEE. The CDR3 bases are TGTGCCAGCAGCTCAGGCGGGGAGCTGTTTTTT. Protein: CASSSGGELFF.

This clone came up a few times. The gene calls are TRBV28 and TRBJ1-1, with 9 bases identical to TRBD1. V trimming: 7 bases; J trimming: 11 bases; junction bases outside the gene matches: 11. The CDR3 contains 13 residues. The germline CDR1 and CDR2 sequences are MDHEN and SYDVKM. CDR3 DNA: TGTGCCAGCACCCCGATCGGGACAGGGACGGCTTTCTTT. This encodes CASTPIGTGTAFF.

This clone was seen once. This rearrangement joins TRBV6-5 to TRBJ2-2, with D unresolved. Germline loops: CDR1 MNHEY, CDR2 SVGAGI. The germline V and J ends were trimmed by 7 bases and 8 bases, with 14 bases remaining between them. The length of the CDR3 is 13 residues. For the CDR3, the DNA is TGTGCCAGCAAAAAATCGCGGTGGGGGGAGCTGTTTTTT. Protein: CASKKSRWGELFF.

The chain is built from TRBV7-2 and TRBJ1-2; 8 nucleotides line up with TRBD1. Per germline, CDR1 SGHTA and CDR2 FQGNSA. Unmatched junction bases numbered 5, after V lost 1 base and J lost 4 bases. This CDR3 is built from 15 residues. This CDR3 is CASSLGGQGGYGYTF. The CDR3 DNA sequence: TGTGCCAGCAGCTTAGGAGGACAGGGAGGCTATGGCTACACCTTC.